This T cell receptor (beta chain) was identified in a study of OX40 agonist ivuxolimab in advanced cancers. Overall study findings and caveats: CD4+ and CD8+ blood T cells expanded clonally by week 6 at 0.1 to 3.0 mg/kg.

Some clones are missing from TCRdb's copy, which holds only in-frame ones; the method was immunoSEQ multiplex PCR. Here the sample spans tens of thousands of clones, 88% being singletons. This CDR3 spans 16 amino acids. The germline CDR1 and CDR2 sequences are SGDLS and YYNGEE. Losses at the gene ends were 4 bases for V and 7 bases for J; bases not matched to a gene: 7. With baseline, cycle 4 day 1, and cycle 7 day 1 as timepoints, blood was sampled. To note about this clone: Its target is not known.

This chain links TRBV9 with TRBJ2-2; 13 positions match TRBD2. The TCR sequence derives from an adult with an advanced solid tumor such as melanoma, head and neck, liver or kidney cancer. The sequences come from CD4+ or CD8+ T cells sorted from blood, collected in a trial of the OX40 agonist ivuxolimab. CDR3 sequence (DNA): TGTGCCAGCAGCCTAGGACTAGCGGGAGTTAACGGGGAGCTGTTTTTT. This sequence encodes CASSLGLAGVNGELFF.